The clone carrying this TCR beta chain has more than one count but fewer than ten. For TCRbeta, the library was prepared with unique molecular identifiers. TCRdb passed the PCR reads through MiXCR, listing each CDR3 protein once. The table has about 410,000 distinct CDR3 sequences, roughly 22% seen once. This sample is drawn from a study of T-cell reconstitution after alpha-beta-depleted transplantation in children. This CDR3 contains 15 residues. CDR1 and CDR2 from the germline V gene are DFQATT and SNEGSKA (reference sequence). The junction had 7 bases not matched to a gene; V was cut back by 3 bases and J by 7 bases.

The chain links TRBV20-1 to TRBJ2-1; 12 bases are a match to TRBD1. This receptor was taken from a human donor who donated a stem cell graft to a child with acute myeloid leukemia. Sequencing was performed on PBMCs from the stem cell graft donor, taken from the stem cell graft. The CDR3 DNA is TGCAGTGCTAGTTCCGGGACAGGGGGCTTTAATGAGCAGTTCTTC. Its protein product is CSASSGTGGFNEQFF.